This T cell receptor (beta chain) was captured in a study of identical twins. Study outcomes and limitations: Insertions were reduced in abundant cord blood beta clonotypes but not in memory repertoires. Sequences that were out-of-frame, alpha and twin-shared displayed an excess of low generation probability.

Regarding this clonotype: What it binds is unknown.

Germline CDR1 is SGHDT and CDR2 is YYEEEE. The CDR3 contains 12 residues. Trimming cost V 3 bases and J 3 bases, with 6 bases left between them. Template switching added a universal primer binding site, and final cDNA carried unique molecular identifiers. MiXCR was run by TCRdb on the 5' RACE reads, yielding one entry per CDR3 protein. The sample shows 130,000 to 150,000 distinct CDR3 sequences, roughly 3.2% of them seen only once. The chain is built from TRBV5-6 and TRBJ2-5; D gene ambiguous. The sample consisted of memory T cells sorted from blood. The TCR sequence derives from a man between 18 and 29 years old in good health. The chain's CDR3 is CASSYSEETQYF. The CDR3 DNA sequence: TGTGCCAGCAGCTATTCTGAAGAGACCCAGTACTTC.